What follows are 21 T cell receptor beta chains derived from one specimen sequenced in a study of cytomegalovirus exposure and HLA in healthy donors. This PCR relied on a set of 60 Vbeta primers and 13 Jbeta primers. Generated by immunoSEQ multiplex PCR, the TCRdb table keeps only in-frame clones and is missing some. The sample has roughly 100,000 clones, 78% seen once. Sequenced: PBMCs. Every receptor here comes from a man aged 30 to 45 in good health and CMV-seronegative.

The chain employs TRBV19 and TRBJ1-4, with D unclear. The CDR3 has 18 residues. Trimming cost V 5 bases and J 0 bases, with 19 bases left between them. CDR1 is LNHDA, CDR2 SQIVND, per germline (reference sequence). DNA for the CDR3: TGTGCCAGTAGTGTACTTTTTCGGGCAGCGGCAACTAATGAAAAACTGTTTTTT. This sequence encodes CASSVLFRAAATNEKLFF.

The gene calls are TRBV6-6 and TRBJ1-1; no clear D gene. Germline CDR1 reads MNHNY; CDR2 reads SVGAGI (reference sequence). V shed 2 bases and J shed 6 bases, with 7 bases lying between them. The CDR3 runs to 12 residues. CDR3 sequence: CASSYARAEAFF. DNA for the CDR3: TGTGCCAGCAGTTACGCGCGTGCTGAAGCTTTCTTT.

This clone was observed a handful of times. The gene calls are TRBV5-1 and TRBJ2-6, with D possibly TRBD2 on 6 matching bases. Germline V CDR1 and CDR2: SGHRS, YFSETQ. Trimming cost V 3 bases and J 0 bases, with 7 bases left between them. The length of the CDR3 is 15 residues. CDR3 protein: CASSSGDSGANVLTF. CDR3 DNA: TGCGCCAGCAGCTCGGGGGACTCTGGGGCCAACGTCCTGACTTTC.

This clone has a handful of counts. The chain carries TRBV7-2 and TRBJ2-4; 10 positions match TRBD2. The ends lost 8 bases at V and 13 bases at J; junction bases unmatched: 14. Germline V gene lookup returns CDR1 SGHTA and CDR2 FQGNSA. The CDR3 contains 14 residues. CDR3: CASLLEGAGGPQYF. DNA of the CDR3: TGTGCCAGCCTGTTGGAAGGAGCGGGGGGGCCGCAGTACTTC.

The chain has TRBV5-1 and TRBJ2-7, with D perhaps TRBD2 (5 bases). The V end lost 3 bases, the J end lost 5 bases, and 15 bases lay between the germline ends. Germline lookup yields CDR1 SGHRS and CDR2 YFSETQ. The CDR3 has 14 residues. The CDR3 loop reads CASSSLAFGDEQYF. The CDR3 nucleotides are TGCGCCAGCAGCTCCCTAGCTTTTGGCGACGAGCAGTACTTC. The complete variable domain, with remaining parts taken from reference TRBV5-1 and TRBJ2-7, reads KAGVTQTPRYLIKTRGQQVTLSCSPISGHRSVSWYQQTPGQGLQFLFEYFSETQRNKGNFPGRFSGRQFSNSRSEMNVSTLELGDSALYLCASSSLAFGDEQYFGPGTRLTVT.

This clone came up a few times. J is TRBJ1-1 and V is TRBV13; no definite D call. This CDR3 is 12 amino acids long. The V gene's germline CDR1 is PRHDT and CDR2 FYEKMQ (reference sequence). Trimming took 3 bases from V and 5 from J, leaving 7 bases between them. The CDR3 protein is CASSFGGTEAFF. The CDR3 DNA is TGTGCCAGCAGCTTCGGTGGTACTGAAGCTTTCTTT.

This sequence joins TRBV19 and TRBJ1-2; 7 positions match TRBD1. The junction had 11 bases not matched to a gene; V was cut back by 9 bases and J by 1 base. Germline CDR1 reads LNHDA; CDR2 reads SQIVND (reference sequence). The CDR3 is 15 amino acids. DNA for the CDR3: TGTGCCAGCCTCAAGCCAGGGGGTGTTAACTATGGCTACACCTTC. It encodes CASLKPGGVNYGYTF.

The chain uses TRBV19 and TRBJ1-1; D is perhaps TRBD1 (5 bases). Trimming removed 4 bases at V and 4 bases at J, with 13 bases between. CDR3 length equals 14 residues. Germline lookup yields CDR1 LNHDA and CDR2 SQIVND (reference sequence). Written as DNA, the CDR3 is TGTGCCAGTAGTAATCTGGCAGGGTCCACTGAAGCTTTCTTT. Translated, it gives CASSNLAGSTEAFF. Full variable domain (rest looked up from reference TRBV19 and TRBJ1-1): DGGITQSPKYLFRKEGQNVTLSCEQNLNHDAMYWYRQDPGQGLRLIYYSQIVNDFQKGDIAEGYSVSREKKESFPLTVTSAQKNPTAFYLCASSNLAGSTEAFFGQGTRLTVV.

The rearrangement joins TRBV6-6 to TRBJ1-4; the match to TRBD1 covers 10 bases. V lost 8 bases and J lost 4; bases outside the gene matches: 1. The CDR3 contains 13 residues. The V gene's germline CDR1 is MNHNY and CDR2 SVGAGI (reference sequence). This chain's CDR3 is CASWDRGNEKLFF. CDR3 in DNA: TGTGCCAGCTGGGACAGGGGTAATGAAAAACTGTTTTTT.

This clone occurred a few times. The rearrangement joins TRBV7-9 to TRBJ1-1, with TRBD1 as a possible D gene (6 bases). The germline CDR1 and CDR2 sequences are SEHNR and FQNEAQ (reference sequence). Trimming removed 6 bases at V and 8 bases at J, with 13 bases between. The CDR3 loop spans 12 amino acids. CDR3 nucleotides: TGTGCCAGCAGTCCCGGGACAAAGGAAGCTTTCTTT. Its translation is CASSPGTKEAFF.

The rearrangement links TRBV29-1 to TRBJ2-7, with 10 bases lining up with TRBD2. The CDR3 consists of 15 residues. J gave up 0 bases and V 1 base, and 3 bases lay outside the gene matches. The germline V gene has CDR1 SQVTM and CDR2 ANQGSEA. CDR3 in amino acids: CSVEVAGGSSYEQYF. CDR3 DNA: TGCAGCGTTGAAGTAGCGGGAGGTTCCTCCTACGAGCAGTACTTC.

This sequence joins TRBV7-9 and TRBJ1-2; 9 nucleotides line up with TRBD1. J was trimmed by 8 bases and V by 4 bases; bases with no gene match: 8. Germline CDR1 SEHNR, CDR2 FQNEAQ (reference sequence). CDR3 length: 14 amino acids. CDR3 loop: CASSSRTGVGGYTF. The CDR3 nucleotides are TGTGCCAGCAGCTCGAGGACAGGGGTTGGAGGCTACACCTTC. The complete variable domain, with remaining parts taken from reference TRBV7-9 and TRBJ1-2, reads DTGVSQNPRHKITKRGQNVTFRCDPISEHNRLYWYRQTLGQGPEFLTYFQNEAQLEKSRLLSDRFSAERPKGSFSTLEIQRTEQGDSAMYLCASSSRTGVGGYTFGSGTRLTVV.

The genes are TRBV10-1 and TRBJ2-7, with D hard to call. Trimming removed 4 bases at V and 3 bases at J, with 10 bases between. The CDR3 is 13 residues long. Germline-derived CDR1 and CDR2 are WNHNN and SYGVQD (reference sequence). As DNA, the CDR3 is TGCGCCAGCAGTGGCAGTCGATTCTACGAGCAGTACTTC. This sequence encodes CASSGSRFYEQYF.

The rearrangement joins TRBV2 to TRBJ2-7, with a weak D call TRBD2 (6 bases). The CDR3 has 14 amino acids. The germline V and J ends were trimmed by 3 bases and 5 bases, with 14 bases remaining between them. CDR1 and CDR2 from the germline V gene are SNHLY and FYNNEI. The CDR3 bases are TGTGCCAGCAGTGATTTTGGCAGGGAGGACGAGCAGTACTTC. It codes for CASSDFGREDEQYF. Combining the CDR3 with reference TRBV2 and TRBJ2-7 gives the whole variable domain EPEVTQTPSHQVTQMGQEVILRCVPISNHLYFYWYRQILGQKVEFLVSFYNNEISEKSEIFDDQFSVERPDGSNFTLKIRSTKLEDSAMYFCASSDFGREDEQYFGPGTRLTVT.

V gene TRBV6-6 combines with J gene TRBJ2-7, with D uncertain. The V gene lost 5 bases and the J gene lost 2 bases, with 10 bases spanning the gap. The germline V gene has CDR1 MNHNY and CDR2 SVGAGI (reference sequence). The CDR3 runs to 13 residues. The chain's CDR3 is CASSGSHPYEQYF. CDR3 sequence (DNA): TGTGCCAGCAGTGGCTCTCACCCCTACGAGCAGTACTTC.

The chain links TRBV9 to TRBJ1-2; 7 nucleotides match TRBD1. The CDR3 runs 15 residues. V shed 4 bases, J shed 0 bases, and the junction held 6 bases outside the gene matches. Germline V CDR1 and CDR2: SGDLS, YYNGEE. The CDR3: CASSSTGTANYGYTF. In nucleotides, the CDR3 is TGTGCCAGCAGCTCAACCGGGACAGCTAACTATGGCTACACCTTC. Together with reference TRBV9 and TRBJ1-2, the CDR3 gives the full variable domain: DSGVTQTPKHLITATGQRVTLRCSPRSGDLSVYWYQQSLDQGLQFLIQYYNGEERAKGNILERFSAQQFPDLHSELNLSSLELGDSALYFCASSSTGTANYGYTFGSGTRLTVV.

This chain uses TRBV11-2 with TRBJ1-2; maybe TRBD1 (6 bases). Trimming took off 2 bases at V and 10 bases at J, with 20 bases between the two ends. Per the germline V gene, CDR1 is SGHAT and CDR2 is FQNNGV. The CDR3 sequence is 15 residues long. For the CDR3, the DNA is TGTGCCAGCAGCTTAACGGGGTCGCGTGACAGGACCTACACCTTC. It is translated as CASSLTGSRDRTYTF. Variable domain in full (rest from reference TRBV11-2 and TRBJ1-2): EAGVAQSPRYKIIEKRQSVAFWCNPISGHATLYWYQQILGQGPKLLIQFQNNGVVDDSQLPKDRFSAERLKGVDSTLKIQPAKLEDSAVYLCASSLTGSRDRTYTFGSGTRLTVV.

The J gene is TRBJ2-5, the V gene TRBV7-2; 9 nucleotides align to TRBD2. Germline V gene lookup returns CDR1 SGHTA and CDR2 FQGNSA. The CDR3 has 15 residues. J lost 5 bases, V lost 5 bases, and 9 bases had no gene match. CDR3 in amino acids: CASSPRAGGSETQYF. For the CDR3, the DNA is TGTGCCAGCAGCCCCAGAGCGGGGGGATCGGAGACCCAGTACTTC.

V gene TRBV28 combines with J gene TRBJ2-1, with 9 bases fitting TRBD2. CDR1 is MDHEN, CDR2 SYDVKM, per germline. The CDR3 length is 13 residues. The J segment lost 8 bases and the V segment lost 7 bases, leaving 6 bases of the junction unmatched. The CDR3 bases are TGTGCCAGCAATAGCGGGAGTGACTATGAGCAGTTCTTC. Translating gives CASNSGSDYEQFF.

The J gene is TRBJ1-2, the V gene TRBV30; TRBD1 matches 10 bases. The CDR3 contains 18 residues. Germline-derived CDR1 and CDR2 are GTSNPN and SVGIG (reference sequence). With V trimmed by 3 bases and J by 2 bases, 15 bases remained unmatched. CDR3 coding DNA: TGTGCCTGGAGCCGTTCTCCCTTAGGGACAGGGGAGAACTATGGCTACACCTTC. Its protein product is CAWSRSPLGTGENYGYTF. Combining the CDR3 with reference TRBV30 and TRBJ1-2 gives the whole variable domain SQTIHQWPATLVQPVGSPLSLECTVEGTSNPNLYWYRQAAGRGLQLLFYSVGIGQISSEVPQNLSASRPQDRQFILSSKKLLLSDSGFYLCAWSRSPLGTGENYGYTFGSGTRLTVV.

V gene TRBV28 combines with J gene TRBJ2-6; D gene ambiguous. Trimming shortened V by 3 bases and J by 1 base, and 10 bases separated the two germline ends. This CDR3 is 16 amino acids long. Germline V lookup: CDR1 MDHEN, CDR2 SYDVKM. CDR3 sequence (DNA): TGTGCCAGCAGTTTTTATTCGGGTTCTGGGGCCAACGTCCTGACTTTC. Residues: CASSFYSGSGANVLTF. Full variable domain (remainder filled in from reference TRBV28 and TRBJ2-6): DVKVTQSSRYLVKRTGEKVFLECVQDMDHENMFWYRQDPGLGLRLIYFSYDVKMKEKGDIPEGYSVSREKKERFSLILESASTNQTSMYLCASSFYSGSGANVLTFGAGSRLTVL.